The present T cell receptor beta chain was sequenced within a study of beta chain features in type 1 diabetes. Study context: Patient and healthy donor groups were alike in age, gender and cell yields. Sorted cells numbering approximately 110,000,000 were examined across all samples. Regarding the study as a whole: All four CD4+ subsets of Type 1 diabetes patients contained TCRB CDR3s that were moderately but significantly shorter. HLA influence on TCRB rearrangement stayed unresolved here.

TCRB transcripts that were expressed got sequenced, as all of the isolated RNA had been reverse transcribed. Repertoires were generated with immunoSEQ multiplex PCR, while TCRdb's copy carries only in-frame clones and drops some. The sample comprises under 400,000 clones, 14% of which are singletons, and roughly 6.7% rests with the top ten. Germline loops: CDR1 KGHSH, CDR2 LQKENI. V trimming: 3 bases; J trimming: 3 bases; junction bases outside the gene matches: 4. The CDR3 sequence is 15 residues long. This clone was seen a few times. Its antigen is not identified. The TCR was taken from a man aged 25 to 40 in good health. V usage is TRBV18 and J usage is TRBJ2-1; 8 positions match TRBD1. Sequencing was done on a sample of central memory CD4+ T cells from blood. CDR3 residues: CASSPRTGNYNEQFF. In nucleotides, the CDR3 is TGTGCCAGCTCACCCCGGACAGGGAACTACAATGAGCAGTTCTTC.